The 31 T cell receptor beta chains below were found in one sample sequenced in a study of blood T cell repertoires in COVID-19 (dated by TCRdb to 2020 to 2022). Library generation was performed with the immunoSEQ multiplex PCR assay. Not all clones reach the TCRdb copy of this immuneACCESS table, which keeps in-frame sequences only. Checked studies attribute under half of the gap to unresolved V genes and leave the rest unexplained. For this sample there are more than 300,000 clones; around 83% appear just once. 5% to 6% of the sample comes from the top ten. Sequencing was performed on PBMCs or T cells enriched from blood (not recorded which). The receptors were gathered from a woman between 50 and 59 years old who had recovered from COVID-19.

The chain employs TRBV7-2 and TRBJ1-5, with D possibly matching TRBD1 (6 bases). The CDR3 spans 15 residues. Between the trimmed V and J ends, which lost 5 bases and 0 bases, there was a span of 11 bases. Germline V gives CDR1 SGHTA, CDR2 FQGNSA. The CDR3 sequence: CASSGRGSSNQPQHF. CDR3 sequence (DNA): TGTGCCAGCAGCGGCAGGGGTAGTAGCAATCAGCCCCAGCATTTT.

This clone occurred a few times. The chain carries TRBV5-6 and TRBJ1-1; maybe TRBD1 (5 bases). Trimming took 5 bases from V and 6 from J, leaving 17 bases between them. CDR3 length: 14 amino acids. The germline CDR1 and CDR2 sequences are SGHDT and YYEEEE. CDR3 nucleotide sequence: TGTGCCAGCAGACCTGGGGGGACTTTAGCTGAAGCTTTCTTT. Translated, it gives CASRPGGTLAEAFF.

The CDR3 is CASSLVQGANEQYF. In DNA form, the CDR3 reads TGTGCCAGCAGCTTAGTCCAGGGGGCTAACGAGCAGTACTTC. This chain connects TRBV11-2 to TRBJ2-7; TRBD1 matches 8 bases. Germline V gives CDR1 SGHAT, CDR2 FQNNGV. The CDR3 has 14 residues. The junction had 4 bases not matched to a gene; V was cut back by 1 base and J by 5 bases.

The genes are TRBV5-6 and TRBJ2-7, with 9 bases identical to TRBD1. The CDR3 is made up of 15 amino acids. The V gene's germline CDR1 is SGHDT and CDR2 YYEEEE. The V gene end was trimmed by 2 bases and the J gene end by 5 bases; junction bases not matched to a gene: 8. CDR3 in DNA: TGTGCCAGCAGCTTTACAGGGGGCTTAGTGGACGAGCAGTACTTC. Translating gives CASSFTGGLVDEQYF.

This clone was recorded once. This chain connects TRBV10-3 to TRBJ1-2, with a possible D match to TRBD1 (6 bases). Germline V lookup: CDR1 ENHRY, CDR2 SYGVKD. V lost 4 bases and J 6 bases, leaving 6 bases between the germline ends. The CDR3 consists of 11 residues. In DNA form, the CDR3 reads TGTGCCATCAGTGCAGGGGATGGCTACACCTTC. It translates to CAISAGDGYTF.

CDR3: CASRNERGGETQYF. For the CDR3, the DNA is TGTGCCAGCAGAAATGAGCGGGGTGGGGAGACCCAGTACTTC. The rearrangement links TRBV5-5 to TRBJ2-5; 7 bases agree with TRBD2. This CDR3 has 14 residues. The V and J ends lost 5 bases and 5 bases, in that order; junction bases with no gene match: 9. The V gene's germline CDR1 is SGHKS and CDR2 YYEKEE (reference sequence).

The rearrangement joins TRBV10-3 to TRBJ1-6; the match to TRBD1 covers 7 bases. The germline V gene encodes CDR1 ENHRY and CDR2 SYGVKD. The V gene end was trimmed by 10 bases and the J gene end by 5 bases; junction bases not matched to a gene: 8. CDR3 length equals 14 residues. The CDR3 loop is CATSGDSHNSPLHF. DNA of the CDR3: TGTGCCACCAGCGGGGACAGCCATAATTCACCCCTCCACTTT.

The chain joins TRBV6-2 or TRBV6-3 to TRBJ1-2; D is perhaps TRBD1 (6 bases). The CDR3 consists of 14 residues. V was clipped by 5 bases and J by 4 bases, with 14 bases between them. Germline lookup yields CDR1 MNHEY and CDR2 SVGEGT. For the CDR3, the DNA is TGTGCCAGCAGTACAAACAGGGTTGGCTATGGCTACACCTTC. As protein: CASSTNRVGYGYTF.

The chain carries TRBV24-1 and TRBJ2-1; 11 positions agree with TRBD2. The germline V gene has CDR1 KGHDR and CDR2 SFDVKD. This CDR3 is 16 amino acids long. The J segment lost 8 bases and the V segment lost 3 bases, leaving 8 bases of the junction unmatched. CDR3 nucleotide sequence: TGTGCCACCAGTGATCTTTGGCTAGCGGGGGGTGATGAGCAGTTCTTC. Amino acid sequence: CATSDLWLAGGDEQFF.

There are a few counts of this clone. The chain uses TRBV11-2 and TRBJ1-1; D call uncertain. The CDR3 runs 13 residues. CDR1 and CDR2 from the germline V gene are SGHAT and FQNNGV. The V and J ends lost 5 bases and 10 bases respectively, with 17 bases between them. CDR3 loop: CASSTSPGEGAFF. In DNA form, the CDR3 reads TGTGCCAGCAGCACGAGCCCTGGCGAGGGAGCTTTCTTT.

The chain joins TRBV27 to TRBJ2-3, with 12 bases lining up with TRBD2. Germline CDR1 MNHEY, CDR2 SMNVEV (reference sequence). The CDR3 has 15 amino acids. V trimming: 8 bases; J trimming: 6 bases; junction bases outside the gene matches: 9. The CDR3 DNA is TGTGCCAGCGGTCCGACTAGCGGGAGAGACGATACGCAGTATTTT. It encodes CASGPTSGRDDTQYF.

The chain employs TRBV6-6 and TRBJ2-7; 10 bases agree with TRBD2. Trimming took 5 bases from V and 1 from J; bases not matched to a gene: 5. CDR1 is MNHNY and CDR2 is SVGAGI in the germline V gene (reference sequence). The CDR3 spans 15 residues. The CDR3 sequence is CASSGSGGGSYEQYF. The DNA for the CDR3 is TGTGCCAGCAGTGGGAGCGGGGGGGGGTCCTACGAGCAGTACTTC.

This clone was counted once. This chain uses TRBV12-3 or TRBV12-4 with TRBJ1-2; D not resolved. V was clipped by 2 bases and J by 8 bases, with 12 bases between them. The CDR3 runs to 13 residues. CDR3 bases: TGTGCCAGCAGTTTATGGGGAGAGGGCGGCTACACCTTC. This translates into CASSLWGEGGYTF.

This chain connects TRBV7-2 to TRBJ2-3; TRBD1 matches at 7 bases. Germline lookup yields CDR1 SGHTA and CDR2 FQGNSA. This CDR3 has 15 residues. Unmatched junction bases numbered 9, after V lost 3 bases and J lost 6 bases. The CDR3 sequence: CASSFSGQYYDTQYF. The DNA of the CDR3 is TGTGCCAGCAGCTTCTCGGGACAGTACTATGATACGCAGTATTTT. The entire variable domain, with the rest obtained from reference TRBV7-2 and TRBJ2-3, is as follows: GAGVSQSPSNKVTEKGKDVELRCDPISGHTALYWYRQSLGQGLEFLIYFQGNSAPDKSGLPSDRFSAERTGGSVSTLTIQRTQQEDSAVYLCASSFSGQYYDTQYFGPGTRLTVL.

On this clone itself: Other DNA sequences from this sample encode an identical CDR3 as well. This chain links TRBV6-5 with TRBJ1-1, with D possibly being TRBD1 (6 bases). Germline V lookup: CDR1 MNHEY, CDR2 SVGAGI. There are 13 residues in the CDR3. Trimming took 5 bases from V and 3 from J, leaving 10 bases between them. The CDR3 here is CASSLQGDTEAFF. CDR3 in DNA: TGTGCCAGCAGTCTACAGGGAGACACTGAAGCTTTCTTT.

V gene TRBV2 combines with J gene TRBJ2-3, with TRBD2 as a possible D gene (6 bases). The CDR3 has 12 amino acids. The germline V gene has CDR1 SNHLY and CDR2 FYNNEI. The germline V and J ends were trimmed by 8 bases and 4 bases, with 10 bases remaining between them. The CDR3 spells CASGREPDTQYF. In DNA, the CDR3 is TGTGCCAGCGGACGGGAGCCAGATACGCAGTATTTT.

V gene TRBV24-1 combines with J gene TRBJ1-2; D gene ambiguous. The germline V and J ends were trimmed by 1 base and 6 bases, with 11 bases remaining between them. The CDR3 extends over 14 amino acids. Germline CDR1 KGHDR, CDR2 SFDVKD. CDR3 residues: CATSDFVHLHGYTF. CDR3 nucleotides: TGTGCCACCAGTGATTTTGTGCACTTGCATGGCTACACCTTC.

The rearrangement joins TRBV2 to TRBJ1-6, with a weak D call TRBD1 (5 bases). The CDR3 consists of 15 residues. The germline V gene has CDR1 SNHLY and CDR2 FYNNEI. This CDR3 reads CATVQGNPDNSPLHF. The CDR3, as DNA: TGTGCAACCGTCCAGGGAAACCCCGATAATTCACCCCTCCACTTT.

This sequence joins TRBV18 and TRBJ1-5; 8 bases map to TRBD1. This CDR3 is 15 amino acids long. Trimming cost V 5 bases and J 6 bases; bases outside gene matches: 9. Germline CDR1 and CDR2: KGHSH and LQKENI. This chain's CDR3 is CASSTQRQGSQPQHF. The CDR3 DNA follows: TGTGCCAGCTCAACTCAACGACAGGGGAGTCAGCCCCAGCATTTT. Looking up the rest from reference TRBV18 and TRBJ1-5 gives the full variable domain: NAGVMQNPRHLVRRRGQEARLRCSPMKGHSHVYWYRQLPEEGLKFMVYLQKENIIDESGMPKERFSAEFPKEGPSILRIQQVVRGDSAAYFCASSTQRQGSQPQHFGDGTRLSIL.

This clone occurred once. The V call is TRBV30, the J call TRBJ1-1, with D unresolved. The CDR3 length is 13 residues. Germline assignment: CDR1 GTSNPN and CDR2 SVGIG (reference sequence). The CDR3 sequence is CALEERSNTEAFF. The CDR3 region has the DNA TGTGCTTTAGAAGAGCGGTCGAACACTGAAGCTTTCTTT.

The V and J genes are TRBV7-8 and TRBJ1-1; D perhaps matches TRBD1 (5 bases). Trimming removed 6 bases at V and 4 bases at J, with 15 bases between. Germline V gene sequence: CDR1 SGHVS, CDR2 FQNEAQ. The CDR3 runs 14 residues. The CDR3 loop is CASRRGVGSTEAFF. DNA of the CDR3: TGTGCCAGCAGACGAGGGGTAGGGAGCACTGAAGCTTTCTTT.

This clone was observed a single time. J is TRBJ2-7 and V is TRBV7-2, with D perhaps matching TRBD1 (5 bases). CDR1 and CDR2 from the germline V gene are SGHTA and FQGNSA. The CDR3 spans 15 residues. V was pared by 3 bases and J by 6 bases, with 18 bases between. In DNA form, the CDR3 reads TGTGCCAGCAGCTTCCCAGGAAATCAGGGCCCCGAGCAGTACTTC. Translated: CASSFPGNQGPEQYF. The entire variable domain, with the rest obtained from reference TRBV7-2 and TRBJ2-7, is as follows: GAGVSQSPSNKVTEKGKDVELRCDPISGHTALYWYRQSLGQGLEFLIYFQGNSAPDKSGLPSDRFSAERTGGSVSTLTIQRTQQEDSAVYLCASSFPGNQGPEQYFGPGTRLTVT.

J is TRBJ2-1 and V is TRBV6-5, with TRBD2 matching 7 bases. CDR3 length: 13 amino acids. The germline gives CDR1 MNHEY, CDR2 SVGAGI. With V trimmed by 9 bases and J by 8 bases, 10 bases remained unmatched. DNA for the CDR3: TGTGCCAGTGGGGTAAACGCGGGGGATGAGCAGTTCTTC. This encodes CASGVNAGDEQFF.

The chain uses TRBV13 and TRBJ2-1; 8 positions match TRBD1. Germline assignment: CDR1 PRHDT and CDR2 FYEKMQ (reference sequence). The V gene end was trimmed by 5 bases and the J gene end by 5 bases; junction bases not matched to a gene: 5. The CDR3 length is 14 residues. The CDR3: CASSTGQANNEQFF. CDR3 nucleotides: TGTGCCAGCAGCACGGGACAGGCCAACAATGAGCAGTTCTTC. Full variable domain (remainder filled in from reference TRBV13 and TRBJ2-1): AAGVIQSPRHLIKEKRETATLKCYPIPRHDTVYWYQQGPGQDPQFLISFYEKMQSDKGSIPDRFSAQQFSDYHSELNMSSLELGDSALYFCASSTGQANNEQFFGPGTRLTVL.

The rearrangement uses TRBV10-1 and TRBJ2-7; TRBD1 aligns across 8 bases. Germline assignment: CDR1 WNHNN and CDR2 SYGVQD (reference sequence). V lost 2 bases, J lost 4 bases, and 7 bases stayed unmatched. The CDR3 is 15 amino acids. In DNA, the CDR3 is TGCGCCAGCAGTGAGCGACAGGGGCTTCCATACGAGCAGTACTTC. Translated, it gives CASSERQGLPYEQYF.

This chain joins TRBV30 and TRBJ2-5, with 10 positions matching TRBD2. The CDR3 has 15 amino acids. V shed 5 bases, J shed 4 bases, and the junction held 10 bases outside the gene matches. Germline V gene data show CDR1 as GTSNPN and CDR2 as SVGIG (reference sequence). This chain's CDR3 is CAWAPGTSARETQYF. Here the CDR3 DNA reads TGTGCCTGGGCCCCCGGGACTAGCGCTAGAGAGACCCAGTACTTC.

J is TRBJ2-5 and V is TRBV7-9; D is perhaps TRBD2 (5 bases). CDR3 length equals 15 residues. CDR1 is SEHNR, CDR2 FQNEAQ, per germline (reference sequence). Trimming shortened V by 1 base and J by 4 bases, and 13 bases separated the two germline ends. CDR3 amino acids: CASSLVAGMAETQYF. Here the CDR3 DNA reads TGTGCCAGCAGCTTAGTCGCCGGGATGGCAGAGACCCAGTACTTC. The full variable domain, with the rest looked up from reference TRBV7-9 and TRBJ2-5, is DTGVSQNPRHKITKRGQNVTFRCDPISEHNRLYWYRQTLGQGPEFLTYFQNEAQLEKSRLLSDRFSAERPKGSFSTLEIQRTEQGDSAMYLCASSLVAGMAETQYFGPGTRLLVL.

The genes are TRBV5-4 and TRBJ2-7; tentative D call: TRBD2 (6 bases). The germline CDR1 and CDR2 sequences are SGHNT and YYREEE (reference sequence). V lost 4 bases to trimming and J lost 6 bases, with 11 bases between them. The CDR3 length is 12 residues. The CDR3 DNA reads TGTGCCAGCAGCGTGGAGGGGCTCGAGCAGTACTTC. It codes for CASSVEGLEQYF.

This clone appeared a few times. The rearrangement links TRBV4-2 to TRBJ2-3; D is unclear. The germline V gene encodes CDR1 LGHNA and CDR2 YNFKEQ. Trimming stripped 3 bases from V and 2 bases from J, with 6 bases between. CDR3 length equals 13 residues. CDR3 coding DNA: TGTGCCAGCAGCCAGAGCCACACAGATACGCAGTATTTT. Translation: CASSQSHTDTQYF.

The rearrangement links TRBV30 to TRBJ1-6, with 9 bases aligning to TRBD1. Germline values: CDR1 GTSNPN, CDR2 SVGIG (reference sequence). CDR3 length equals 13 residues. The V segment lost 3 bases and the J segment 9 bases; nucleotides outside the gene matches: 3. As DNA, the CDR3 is TGTGCCTGGAGGGGACAGGGAGGTTCACCCCTCCACTTT. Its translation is CAWRGQGGSPLHF. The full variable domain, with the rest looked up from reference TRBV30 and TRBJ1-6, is SQTIHQWPATLVQPVGSPLSLECTVEGTSNPNLYWYRQAAGRGLQLLFYSVGIGQISSEVPQNLSASRPQDRQFILSSKKLLLSDSGFYLCAWRGQGGSPLHFGNGTRLTVT.

The CDR3 DNA reads as TGTGCCACCAGTCGGGGGGGGGCAAGAAATGAAAAACTGTTTTTT. Its translation: CATSRGGARNEKLFF. The chain recombines TRBV15 with TRBJ1-4; the D gene is possibly TRBD1 (6 bases). V lost 6 bases and J lost 5, with 16 bases in between. The CDR3 spans 15 residues. The germline gives CDR1 LNHNV, CDR2 YYDKDF (reference sequence). Filled out from reference TRBV15 and TRBJ1-4, the complete variable domain reads DAMVIQNPRYQVTQFGKPVTLSCSQTLNHNVMYWYQQKSSQAPKLLFHYYDKDFNNEADTPDNFQSRRPNTSFCFLDIRSPGLGDTAMYLCATSRGGARNEKLFFGSGTQLSVL.